This T cell receptor beta chain was recovered during a study of T cells after yellow fever vaccination. The study, taken as a whole, reports: Reappearance after the booster was seen for most primary-vaccination clones, at 96% CD4 and 75% to 90% CD8.

CDR3 length: 15 amino acids. With 4 bases removed from V and 1 base from J, the gap between germline ends came to 13 bases. Germline V gives CDR1 SGHRS, CDR2 YFSETQ. TCRdb re-called the 5' RACE reads with MiXCR, one entry per CDR3 protein. The sample has 340,000 or so distinct CDR3 sequences, around an eighth seen once. Turning to this clonotype: The antigen is unknown.

The specimen was CD4+ T cells sorted from PBMCs, collected 15 days after the yellow fever booster vaccination. The chain recombines TRBV5-1 with TRBJ2-3; D gene unclear. The TCR comes from a man younger than 35 who received the YFV17D yellow fever vaccine. Written as DNA, the CDR3 is TGCGCCAGCAGCAGAAACGGGCAGGGCACAGATACGCAGTATTTT. It specifies CASSRNGQGTDTQYF.